This TCR beta chain was documented in a study of blood T cell repertoires in COVID-19. Overall study context: Sources were T cells, B-cell-depleted T cells, or PBMCs; the material itself was cDNA or gDNA.

The CDR3 covers 15 residues. Trimming removed 0 bases from V and 2 bases from J, with 8 bases in between. CDR1 and CDR2 from the germline V gene are SGHRS and YFSETQ. In the source study's methods: Amplification from reference gene primers served as the basis for estimated nucleated cell counts. The protocol was immunoSEQ multiplex PCR, while the TCRdb copy is restricted to in-frame clones and leaves out a portion. The V and J calls and clone size are taken from that table; D and trimming were inferred from the DNA. The table has more than 45,000 clones, approximately 88% seen once; the top ten hold around 27%.

The clonotype originates from a human donor in a cohort sampled during active COVID-19. The chain is built from TRBV5-1 and TRBJ2-2; tentative D call: TRBD2 (6 bases). The specimen sequenced was peripheral blood. Here the CDR3 DNA reads TGCGCCAGCAGCTTGGGAGGACTAAACACCGGGGAGCTGTTTTTT. This sequence encodes CASSLGGLNTGELFF.